The 10 T cell receptor beta chains in this list originate from one sample, sequenced in a study of shared clonotypes between healthy human individuals. Clones were sequenced by immunoSEQ multiplex PCR, and TCRdb holds only the in-frame ones, with some missing. Of over 2,000,000 clones in the sample, approximately 92% were seen once. In the naive CD8 group, cells lacked CD45RO and were positively selected for CCR7, so terminally differentiated effector memory CD45RA+ cells were left out. The sequenced material came from naive CD8+ T cells from PBMCs. The receptors shown here come from a man in his late teens or twenties in good health. Some clones in this sample may be carry-over from other donors' samples.

The chain employs TRBV6-1 and TRBJ2-2; D is unresolved. Trimming took off 2 bases at V and 4 bases at J, with 2 bases between the two ends. The CDR3 runs to 12 residues. Germline loops: CDR1 MNHNS, CDR2 SASEGT. In DNA, the CDR3 is TGTGCCAGCAGTGAACCCACCGGGGAGCTGTTTTTT. As protein: CASSEPTGELFF.

The genes are TRBV7-8 and TRBJ2-7, with D unresolved. Trimming pared 5 bases from V and 2 bases from J, leaving 10 bases between. The CDR3 runs 13 residues. Germline CDR1 reads SGHVS; CDR2 reads FQNEAQ. The CDR3: CASSRSGAYEQYF. CDR3 sequence (DNA): TGTGCCAGCAGCCGTAGTGGGGCCTACGAGCAGTACTTC.

The chain has TRBV11-2 and TRBJ1-1; 9 bases line up with TRBD1. After removal of 3 bases from V and 7 bases from J, the junction contained 6 bases not matched to a gene. This CDR3 has 14 amino acids. In germline, CDR1 is SGHAT, CDR2 FQNNGV. The CDR3 DNA follows: TGTGCCAGCAGCTTTTCGACAGGGGGGTTTGAAGCTTTCTTT. This encodes CASSFSTGGFEAFF.

J is TRBJ1-5 and V is TRBV4-3; D is unclear. The germline V and J ends were trimmed by 0 bases and 4 bases, with 4 bases remaining between them. This CDR3 has 13 amino acids. Germline V gives CDR1 LGHNA, CDR2 YSLEER. DNA of the CDR3: TGCGCCAGCAGCCAAGATCGGAATCAGCCCCAGCATTTT. Translating gives CASSQDRNQPQHF.

The chain links TRBV11-3 to TRBJ2-4, with TRBD1 matching 8 bases. Looked up from germline, CDR1 is SGHNT and CDR2 is YENEEA. This CDR3 comprises 13 residues. V lost 5 bases and J lost 9; bases outside the gene matches: 6. As DNA, the CDR3 is TGTGCCAGCAGCCCACGGACAGGGAGCATTCAGTACTTC. The encoded protein is CASSPRTGSIQYF. The variable domain in full, completed from reference TRBV11-3 and TRBJ2-4, reads EAGVVQSPRYKIIEKKQPVAFWCNPISGHNTLYWYLQNLGQGPELLIRYENEEAVDDSQLPKDRFSAERLKGVDSTLKIQPAELGDSAVYLCASSPRTGSIQYFGAGTRLSVL.

The chain uses TRBV6-1 and TRBJ2-3; D may be TRBD1 (6 bases). The CDR3 has 14 residues. Trimming cost V 3 bases and J 1 base, with 8 bases left between them. Germline CDR1 MNHNS, CDR2 SASEGT. Here the CDR3 DNA reads TGTGCCAGCAGTGAGGCAGGGGGCACAGATACGCAGTATTTT. Its translation is CASSEAGGTDTQYF.

Regarding this clone: This same CDR3 is encoded by further DNA sequences in the sample. The chain has TRBV29-1 and TRBJ1-2; D is unresolved. Germline V CDR1 and CDR2: SQVTM, ANQGSEA. The CDR3 totals 10 residues. Trimming shortened V by 5 bases and J by 3 bases, and 4 bases separated the two germline ends. CDR3: CSVSDYGYTF. The CDR3 DNA follows: TGCAGCGTTTCGGACTATGGCTACACCTTC.

The chain uses TRBV9 and TRBJ2-1; tentatively, D is TRBD2 (6 bases). CDR1 and CDR2 from the germline V gene are SGDLS and YYNGEE. Trimming took off 2 bases at V and 8 bases at J, with 14 bases between the two ends. This CDR3 is built from 14 residues. CDR3 sequence reads: CASSVGRGVDEQFF. For the CDR3, the DNA is TGTGCCAGCAGCGTCGGGCGGGGAGTCGATGAGCAGTTCTTC.

This clone was detected only a few times. Other DNA sequences in the sample encode the same CDR3. This rearrangement joins TRBV27 to TRBJ2-7; D may be TRBD2 (5 bases). Germline CDR1 MNHEY, CDR2 SMNVEV (reference sequence). The CDR3 is 13 residues long. The V gene lost 5 bases and the J gene lost 2 bases, with 10 bases spanning the gap. CDR3 in amino acids: CASSAGLTYEQYF. CDR3 DNA sequence: TGTGCCAGCAGTGCAGGACTGACCTACGAGCAGTACTTC.

The chain joins TRBV7-6 to TRBJ2-7, with 8 bases matching TRBD1. This CDR3 contains 15 residues. Germline V lookup: CDR1 SGHVS, CDR2 FNYEAQ. The junction had 8 bases not matched to a gene; V was cut back by 0 bases and J by 7 bases. CDR3 sequence: CASSLATDRAGEQYF. Written as DNA, the CDR3 is TGTGCCAGCAGCTTAGCCACGGACAGGGCCGGGGAGCAGTACTTC.